This T cell receptor (beta chain) was sequenced during a study of CD8 T cells in Susac syndrome. As to this clonotype: Its antigen is not identified.

The study sequenced TCR beta in blood CD8+ and CD4+ T cells. The CD8+ and CD4+ T cells were negatively isolated, with the TEMRA cells enriched by FACS. V was clipped by 1 base and J by 7 bases; unmatched bases: 13. Germline V gives CDR1 DFQATT, CDR2 SNEGSKA (reference sequence). This CDR3 is 15 amino acids long. Reverse transcription of 0.5 to 1 ug RNA was performed with random hexamers. The amplification used immunoSEQ multiplex PCR on TCR beta CDR3; it spanned 54 Vbeta and 13 Jbeta. In TCRdb, the immunoSEQ multiplex PCR reads were re-called with MiXCR into one record per CDR3 protein. The sample holds some 300,000 distinct CDR3 sequences, 75% to 90% seen once. Study conclusions and caveats: In its TCR sequencing and HLA analysis, the study acknowledged that the number of individuals was relatively small.

This sequence joins TRBV20-1 and TRBJ2-7; 7 bases are shared with TRBD1. This TCR was recovered from a human donor with multiple sclerosis. Sample: CD8+ T cells from PBMCs. CDR3 amino acids: CSARGILDRALEQYF. CDR3 nucleotides: TGCAGTGCTAGAGGCATTCTTGACAGGGCCTTAGAGCAGTACTTC.